One and the same sample provided the 22 T cell receptor beta chains below, sequenced in a study of beta chain features in type 1 diabetes. The isolated RNA, all of it, was reverse transcribed, so expressed TCRB transcripts were what got sequenced. Produced via immunoSEQ multiplex PCR; TCRdb's table is partial and in-frame only. The data hold under 450,000 clones, with about 15% observed a single time. The specimen was naive CD4+ T cells from blood. The source of these receptors is a young man in good health.

The chain carries TRBV9 and TRBJ1-1, with D perhaps TRBD1 (5 bases). Germline lookup yields CDR1 SGDLS and CDR2 YYNGEE. The CDR3 totals 15 residues. V gave up 0 bases and J gave up 3 bases, with 12 bases separating them. CDR3 sequence reads: CASSVGPGGDTEAFF. The CDR3 region has the DNA TGTGCCAGCAGCGTAGGCCCGGGAGGGGACACTGAAGCTTTCTTT. Complete variable domain (other parts from reference TRBV9 and TRBJ1-1): DSGVTQTPKHLITATGQRVTLRCSPRSGDLSVYWYQQSLDQGLQFLIQYYNGEERAKGNILERFSAQQFPDLHSELNLSSLELGDSALYFCASSVGPGGDTEAFFGQGTRLTVV.

This clone occurred a few times. V and J are TRBV4-1 and TRBJ1-1; D is ambiguous. The germline V and J ends were trimmed by 0 bases and 3 bases, with 5 bases remaining between them. The CDR3 loop spans 13 amino acids. The germline CDR1 and CDR2 sequences are MGHRA and YSYEKL. The CDR3 is CASSQDLDTEAFF. CDR3 nucleotides: TGCGCCAGCAGCCAAGATTTGGACACTGAAGCTTTCTTT.

This clone was observed a few times. The chain recombines TRBV7-2 with TRBJ2-1, with 8 bases that match TRBD1. This CDR3 is 16 amino acids long. CDR1 SGHTA and CDR2 FQGNSA come from the germline V gene. Losses at the gene ends were 1 base for V and 2 bases for J; bases not matched to a gene: 4. The CDR3 nucleotides read TGTGCCAGCAGCTTAGTATCAGGGGGCACCTACAATGAGCAGTTCTTC. Its protein product is CASSLVSGGTYNEQFF.

J is TRBJ2-5 and V is TRBV29-1, with 8 bases identical to TRBD2. With V trimmed by 4 bases and J by 5 bases, 9 bases remained unmatched. Germline CDR1 reads SQVTM; CDR2 reads ANQGSEA. The CDR3 runs 14 residues. The CDR3 DNA reads TGCAGCGTTGGGCGCGGGGGGCTGGGTGAGACCCAGTACTTC. Amino acid sequence: CSVGRGGLGETQYF.

A few counts support this clone. This chain joins TRBV30 and TRBJ1-1, with D hard to call. The V end lost 7 bases, the J end lost 5 bases, and 20 bases lay between the germline ends. This CDR3 is 14 amino acids long. Germline CDR1 is GTSNPN and CDR2 is SVGIG (reference sequence). The CDR3 sequence is CASSEARSKTEAFF. The CDR3 DNA sequence: TGTGCCTCATCGGAGGCACGAAGCAAAACTGAAGCTTTCTTT.

This clone was seen a few times. The CDR3 nucleotides are TGTGCCACCAGCAGAGTTGTGGCGAGCGGGAATACCTACAATGAGCAGTTCTTC. This translates into CATSRVVASGNTYNEQFF. The gene calls are TRBV15 and TRBJ2-1, with 7 nucleotides matching TRBD2. J gave up 2 bases and V 1 base, and 11 bases lay outside the gene matches. Germline CDR1 and CDR2: LNHNV and YYDKDF (reference sequence). CDR3 length: 18 amino acids.

The chain is built from TRBV30 and TRBJ1-3; the D gene is possibly TRBD1 (5 bases). Germline CDR1 GTSNPN, CDR2 SVGIG (reference sequence). V shed 2 bases and J shed 0 bases, with 17 bases lying between them. There are 17 residues in the CDR3. CDR3 residues: CAWSRLGAGYSGNTIYF. The CDR3 bases are TGTGCCTGGAGTCGCCTTGGGGCCGGATACTCTGGAAACACCATATATTTT.

V gene TRBV7-2 combines with J gene TRBJ2-3, with D unresolved. V dropped 1 base and J dropped 2 bases, with 13 bases sitting between them. The CDR3 is 16 residues long. Germline CDR1 and CDR2: SGHTA and FQGNSA. This CDR3 reads CASSLGGGKITDTQYF. The CDR3 DNA reads TGTGCCAGCAGCTTAGGTGGCGGCAAAATCACAGATACGCAGTATTTT.

This clone was seen a handful of times. The CDR3, as DNA: TGTGCCAGCAGTTTGACAGGCCAAAACATTCAGTACTTC. This sequence encodes CASSLTGQNIQYF. The chain has TRBV27 and TRBJ2-4; D possibly corresponds to TRBD1 (6 bases). This CDR3 spans 13 amino acids. From germline, CDR1 is MNHEY and CDR2 SMNVEV (reference sequence). Trimming pared 3 bases from V and 5 bases from J, leaving 8 bases between.

Here the CDR3 reads CASSIGSPNEQFF. The CDR3 bases are TGTGCCAGTAGTATAGGGTCACCCAATGAGCAGTTCTTC. The J gene is TRBJ2-1, the V gene TRBV19, with D uncertain. Germline assignment: CDR1 LNHDA and CDR2 SQIVND (reference sequence). There are 13 residues in the CDR3. The germline V and J ends were trimmed by 1 base and 6 bases, with 7 bases remaining between them.

Only a few counts were recorded for this clone. This chain links TRBV6-1 with TRBJ2-1; TRBD2 aligns across 9 bases. This CDR3 spans 11 amino acids. CDR1 and CDR2 from the germline V gene are MNHNS and SASEGT. The CDR3 nucleotides read TGTGCTCTAGCGGGGATAAATGAGCAGTTCTTC. It encodes CALAGINEQFF.

This chain uses TRBV5-4 with TRBJ2-6; D gene unclear. This CDR3 has 17 residues. V was shortened by 0 bases and J by 0 bases, with 10 bases between the two germline ends. Per the germline V gene, CDR1 is SGHNT and CDR2 is YYREEE (reference sequence). CDR3 bases: TGTGCCAGCAGCTTGGGGATAGCCCGCTCTGGGGCCAACGTCCTGACTTTC. Translated: CASSLGIARSGANVLTF.

Points on this clone: This same CDR3 is encoded by further DNA sequences in the sample. The J gene is TRBJ2-7, the V gene TRBV5-1; D ambiguous. The germline gives CDR1 SGHRS, CDR2 YFSETQ. Trimming took 0 bases from V and 2 from J, leaving 3 bases between them. The CDR3 totals 12 residues. This chain's CDR3 is CASSLGTYEQYF. Written as DNA, the CDR3 is TGCGCCAGCAGCTTGGGAACCTACGAGCAGTACTTC.

This clone was observed a handful of times. V is TRBV5-1 and J is TRBJ2-7; D is ambiguous. Germline assignment: CDR1 SGHRS and CDR2 YFSETQ. The CDR3 has 13 residues. The germline V and J ends were trimmed by 1 base and 2 bases, with 7 bases remaining between them. The CDR3 nucleotides read TGCGCCAGCAGCTTGATTAGCCCCTACGAGCAGTACGTC. Residues: CASSLISPYEQYV.

Only a few counts were recorded for this clone. The CDR3 here is CASSFGTALSYGYTF. The CDR3 DNA follows: TGTGCCAGCAGCTTCGGGACAGCGCTATCCTATGGCTACACCTTC. The chain is built from TRBV7-2 and TRBJ1-2; 7 nucleotides agree with TRBD1. The J segment lost 4 bases and the V segment lost 3 bases, leaving 8 bases of the junction unmatched. The germline gives CDR1 SGHTA, CDR2 FQGNSA. This CDR3 spans 15 amino acids.

This clone was seen only a few times. The chain uses TRBV30 and TRBJ2-5; D unclear. The CDR3 is 13 residues long. Trimming removed 0 bases from V and 2 bases from J, with 7 bases in between. The germline gives CDR1 GTSNPN, CDR2 SVGIG (reference sequence). DNA for the CDR3: TGTGCCTGGAGTGTTGGCCTACAAGAGACCCAGTACTTC. Protein: CAWSVGLQETQYF.

The gene calls are TRBV6-1 and TRBJ2-3, with D uncertain. In germline, CDR1 is MNHNS, CDR2 SASEGT. This CDR3 is built from 15 residues. Trimming took 6 bases from V and 1 from J, leaving 14 bases between them. The CDR3 region is CASRMKNSGTDTQYF. DNA for the CDR3: TGTGCCAGCAGGATGAAAAACTCTGGCACAGATACGCAGTATTTT.

This clone was detected only a few times. The genes are TRBV7-2 and TRBJ2-7; TRBD2 might be the D (6 bases). Germline V CDR1 and CDR2: SGHTA, FQGNSA. The V gene lost 5 bases and the J gene lost 1 base, with 12 bases spanning the gap. The CDR3 has 14 amino acids. The CDR3 is CASSPRRESYEQYV. The CDR3 bases are TGTGCCAGCAGCCCCCGGCGGGAATCCTACGAGCAGTACGTC.

This clone was seen more than once but under ten times. The chain combines TRBV30 with TRBJ2-3; TRBD2 matches 7 bases. The CDR3 is 13 residues long. From germline, CDR1 is GTSNPN and CDR2 SVGIG (reference sequence). V was pared by 3 bases and J by 2 bases, with 2 bases of the junction left unmatched. This chain's CDR3 is CAWRKRDTDTQYF. The CDR3 DNA reads as TGTGCCTGGAGGAAGCGGGACACAGATACGCAGTATTTT.

This clone showed up just a few times. The CDR3 reads CASSLSRSSYNEQFF. The CDR3 region has the DNA TGTGCCAGCAGCTTATCGAGGAGCTCCTACAATGAGCAGTTCTTC. The V and J genes are TRBV7-3 and TRBJ2-1, with D unclear. Per germline, CDR1 SGHTA and CDR2 FQGTGA. V was cut by 2 bases and J by 0 bases, with 8 bases left in between. The CDR3 extends over 15 amino acids.

V and J are TRBV5-1 and TRBJ1-4; perhaps TRBD1 as D (5 bases). V lost 7 bases and J 5 bases, leaving 15 bases between the germline ends. Germline CDR1 and CDR2: SGHRS and YFSETQ. The CDR3 extends over 14 amino acids. CDR3 region: CASALWGGNEKLFF. The CDR3 nucleotides are TGCGCCAGCGCACTCTGGGGCGGGAATGAAAAACTGTTTTTT.

In this sample, this clone turned up a few times. The rearrangement joins TRBV14 to TRBJ2-1; D unresolved. V lost 1 base and J 0 bases, leaving 10 bases between the germline ends. The CDR3 covers 16 residues. Germline V gives CDR1 SGHDN, CDR2 FVKESK. The CDR3 DNA is TGTGCCAGCAGCCAAGTGAAGAGGAGCTCCTACAATGAGCAGTTCTTC. This gives the protein CASSQVKRSSYNEQFF.